These T cell receptor beta chains were read from a single sample in a study of blood T cell repertoires in COVID-19. TCRdb's table, derived via immunoSEQ multiplex PCR, lists solely in-frame clones and lacks some. The profile shows approximately 490,000 clones, about 88% of them singletons. The source material was PBMCs or T cells enriched from blood (not recorded which). Receptors originate from a woman aged 55-69 years who had recovered from COVID-19. CDR3s include the opening cysteine and the closing phenylalanine or tryptophan. The D gene is left open where the match is weak. Only some rows state a clone size, as once, few, many or a class for expanded clones.

v_gene	j_gene	d_gene	abundance	len	CDR3nt	CDR3aa
TRBV3-1/TRBV3-2	TRBJ1-2	TRBD1	.	16	TGTGCCAGCAGCCGTAGACCGGGACAGGGTATCGATGGCTACACCTTC	CASSRRPGQGIDGYTF
TRBV5-4	TRBJ2-6	.	.	15	TGTGCCAGCAGCTTCGGGGGCTCTGGGGCCAACGTCCTGACTTTC	CASSFGGSGANVLTF
TRBV5-6	TRBJ1-1	.	.	12	TGTGCCAGCAGCTTGGCGGGGTCGCGAGCTTTCTTT	CASSLAGSRAFF
TRBV7-9	TRBJ1-3	.	.	15	TGTGCCAGCAGCAACAGGGACGTCTCTGGAAACACCATATATTTT	CASSNRDVSGNTIYF
TRBV5-1	TRBJ1-1	TRBD1	.	14	TGCGCCAGCAGCCCGACAGGGTTGGACACTGAAGCTTTCTTT	CASSPTGLDTEAFF
TRBV30	TRBJ2-7	.	.	14	TGTGCCTGGGGACGGATGGACTACACCTACGAGCAGTACTTC	CAWGRMDYTYEQYF
TRBV6-5	TRBJ1-3	.	.	14	TGTGCCAGCAAACAGGGCAACTCTGGAAACACCATATATTTT	CASKQGNSGNTIYF
TRBV7-6	TRBJ2-1	TRBD1	.	18	TGTGCCAGCAGCTTTTTGACCCGGGACAGGAGCTCCTACAATGAGCAGTTCTTC	CASSFLTRDRSSYNEQFF
TRBV3-1/TRBV3-2	TRBJ1-1	.	.	14	TGTGCCAGCAGCCAAGATGATTCGGGGTCTGAAGCTTTCTTT	CASSQDDSGSEAFF
TRBV28	TRBJ1-2	.	.	17	TGTGCCGCCGGGGGGCGAGCGGGGGTTCAATTGGACTATGGCTACACCTTC	CAAGGRAGVQLDYGYTF
TRBV18	TRBJ2-6	.	.	15	TGTGCCAGCTCACCGAGCGTGGCGGGGGCCAACGTCCTGACTTTC	CASSPSVAGANVLTF
TRBV6-5	TRBJ2-7	.	once	14	TGTGCCAGCAGTCCAAGGGACACCACCTACGAGCAGTACTTC	CASSPRDTTYEQYF
TRBV5-6	TRBJ2-7	.	.	14	TGTGCCAGCAGCTTGGGGTCCAGTTCCTACGAGCAGTACTTC	CASSLGSSSYEQYF
TRBV2	TRBJ1-5	.	.	14	TGTGCCAGCAGTGAAGTCCAGGGTTATCAGCCCCAGCATTTT	CASSEVQGYQPQHF
TRBV30	TRBJ2-7	TRBD2	large	15	TGTGCCTGGAGTCCTATAGTAGCGGGTCCCTACGAGCAGTACTTC	CAWSPIVAGPYEQYF
TRBV28	TRBJ1-3	.	.	16	TGTGCCAGCAGTCGCTCTCGGGGAATCTCTGGAAACACCATATATTTT	CASSRSRGISGNTIYF
TRBV15	TRBJ1-6	.	.	14	TGTGCCACCAGCAGAGACAGGGGAAATTCACCCCTCCACTTT	CATSRDRGNSPLHF
TRBV7-2	TRBJ2-3	.	.	14	TGTGCCAGCAGCTTAGCGTGGACTACCCATACGCAGTATTTT	CASSLAWTTHTQYF
TRBV19	TRBJ2-3	.	once	11	TGTGCCAGTAGATCTGCAGATACGCAGTATTTT	CASRSADTQYF
TRBV28	TRBJ1-4	TRBD1	once	16	TGTGCCAGCAGTTTATCCCTGACAGGGTATCGTGAAAAACTGTTTTTT	CASSLSLTGYREKLFF
TRBV27	TRBJ1-1	TRBD1	.	14	TGTGCCAGCAGTTTCTTGACAGGGGGCACTGAAGCTTTCTTT	CASSFLTGGTEAFF
TRBV20-1	TRBJ1-1	.	once	11	TGCAGTGCTAGAGGGAGGACTGAAGCTTTCTTT	CSARGRTEAFF
TRBV7-9	TRBJ2-7	.	.	14	TGTGCCAGCAGCTTAGCGGCCATCCCGTACGAGCAGTACTTC	CASSLAAIPYEQYF
TRBV6-1	TRBJ2-5	TRBD2	.	15	TGTGCCAGCAGTGAAAGGCGGGGGGGCCGGCAGACCCAGTACTTC	CASSERRGGRQTQYF
TRBV5-1	TRBJ2-2	TRBD1	.	14	TGCGCCAGCAGCTTAGGACAGGAGTCCGGGGAGCTGTTTTTT	CASSLGQESGELFF
TRBV6-5	TRBJ2-5	TRBD1	few	13	TGTGCCAGCAGGAAACAGGGGCAAGAGACCCAGTACTTC	CASRKQGQETQYF
TRBV7-8	TRBJ2-2	TRBD2	.	14	TGTGCCAGCCGGACTAGCGACTTGGCCGGGGAGCTGTTTTTT	CASRTSDLAGELFF
TRBV21-1	TRBJ2-1	.	few	17	TGTGCCAGCAGCAAAGCGCTAGGACTAGCGGGAGACAATGAGCAGTTCTTC	CASSKALGLAGDNEQFF
TRBV7-2	TRBJ2-3	.	.	15	TGTGCCAGCAGCTTATTTAGCGGTAGCACAGATACGCAGTATTTT	CASSLFSGSTDTQYF
TRBV6-1	TRBJ2-3	TRBD2	.	19	TGTGCCAGCAGTGAAGCGCAGACTAGCGGGGGGGCCGAGTTGGATACGCAGTATTTT	CASSEAQTSGGAELDTQYF
TRBV29-1	TRBJ2-3	.	.	13	TGCAGCGTGAGTGAGGGAGGCAGAGATACGCAGTATTTT	CSVSEGGRDTQYF
TRBV5-6	TRBJ1-6	TRBD1	once	17	TGTGCCAGCAGCTTTTATTCACAGGGGGATTATAATTCACCCCTCCACTTT	CASSFYSQGDYNSPLHF
TRBV11-2	TRBJ2-3	.	once	16	TGTGCCAGCAGCTCCGGGGTCGGGGGTGGCACAGATACGCAGTATTTT	CASSSGVGGGTDTQYF
TRBV11-3	TRBJ2-1	TRBD2	.	14	TGTGCCAGCAGCAGCGGGGGGGCAAGAAATGAGCAGTTCTTC	CASSSGGARNEQFF
TRBV28	TRBJ2-3	TRBD1	.	15	TGTGCCAGCCCTCCCGGGACAGGGGGACCAGATACGCAGTATTTT	CASPPGTGGPDTQYF
TRBV27	TRBJ2-2	TRBD1	.	16	TGTGCCAGCGGATTTAGGTCCGGGACAGGGTCCGGGGAGCTGTTTTTT	CASGFRSGTGSGELFF
TRBV4-1	TRBJ2-3	.	.	16	TGCGCCAGCAGCCCCCTGGTCAGGGGTGACGCAGATACGCAGTATTTT	CASSPLVRGDADTQYF
TRBV24-1	TRBJ1-5	.	.	14	TGTGCCACCAGTGATTACGGTAGCAATCAGCCCCAGCATTTT	CATSDYGSNQPQHF
TRBV30	TRBJ1-3	TRBD1	.	15	TGTGCCTGGAGTACCGGGACAGTCACAGGAAACACCATATATTTT	CAWSTGTVTGNTIYF
TRBV6-5	TRBJ2-2	TRBD1	.	14	TGTGCCAGCCTAAGACAGGGGGTCACCGGGGAGCTGTTTTTT	CASLRQGVTGELFF
TRBV5-8	TRBJ2-3	.	.	14	TGTGCCAGCAGCCCAATTAGTGTCACAGATACGCAGTATTTT	CASSPISVTDTQYF
TRBV5-5	TRBJ1-6	.	.	15	TGTGCCAGCAGCTTGGTCAGGGAGGGTAATTCACCCCTCCACTTT	CASSLVREGNSPLHF
TRBV5-1	TRBJ1-1	TRBD1	.	13	TGCGCCAGCAGCCCCGGGACAGCTTCTGAAGCTTTCTTT	CASSPGTASEAFF
TRBV28	TRBJ1-3	.	.	15	TGTGCCAGCAGTCCTCCCGGGGGGCTGGGAAACACCATATATTTT	CASSPPGGLGNTIYF
TRBV10-1	TRBJ1-1	TRBD1	.	15	TGCGCCAGCAGTCCGGACAGGGAGAGGAACACTGAAGCTTTCTTT	CASSPDRERNTEAFF
TRBV5-4	TRBJ1-4	TRBD1	.	15	TGTGCCAGCAGCTTAGACAGGGGACCAGGGGAAAAACTGTTTTTT	CASSLDRGPGEKLFF